The next 21 T cell receptor beta chains were all read from a single sample in a study of shared clonotypes between healthy human individuals (dated by TCRdb to the early 2020s). CD8 naive samples were CD45RO-negative cells positively selected for CCR7, giving a CD45RA+CCR7+ population that excluded TemRA cells. Libraries were constructed by the immunoSEQ multiplex PCR assay. The immuneACCESS repertoire file appears here via TCRdb, limited to in-frame rearrangements. These files lack a portion of the clones; in checked studies, under half of the deficit traces to unresolved V genes, and the cause of the others is not known. This sample lists about 2 million clones; roughly 94% were detected once. The top ten clones comprise 0.95% to 1.5% of the sample. Sample: naive CD8+ T cells sorted from blood. Per the publication, the cell subset or site label means: CD45RA+CCR7+. All receptors come from a man between 18 and 35 years old in good health.

The V call is TRBV10-2, the J call TRBJ2-7; the match to TRBD2 covers 7 bases. In germline, CDR1 is WSHSY, CDR2 SAAADI. The CDR3 sequence is 13 residues long. V was clipped by 4 bases and J by 6 bases; unmatched bases: 6. The CDR3 sequence is CASSGGWGGEQYF. Here the CDR3 DNA reads TGCGCCAGCAGTGGTGGATGGGGGGGCGAGCAGTACTTC.

V and J are TRBV27 and TRBJ1-1; maybe TRBD1 (5 bases). CDR3 length: 14 amino acids. V lost 3 bases and J 4 bases, leaving 12 bases between the germline ends. Germline-derived CDR1 and CDR2 are MNHEY and SMNVEV (reference sequence). The CDR3 sequence is CASSLIGAATEAFF. The CDR3 nucleotides are TGTGCCAGCAGTTTGATAGGGGCGGCCACTGAAGCTTTCTTT.

The chain couples TRBV5-1 to TRBJ2-7; 10 bases are a match to TRBD1. The germline V gene encodes CDR1 SGHRS and CDR2 YFSETQ. The V and J ends lost 1 base and 6 bases, in that order; junction bases with no gene match: 7. The CDR3 extends over 15 amino acids. The CDR3 DNA is TGCGCCAGCAGCTTGCGAGGGACAGGGGACTTCGAGCAGTACTTC. It is translated as CASSLRGTGDFEQYF.

The chain joins TRBV7-2 to TRBJ2-7; possibly TRBD2 for D (5 bases). The germline V gene has CDR1 SGHTA and CDR2 FQGNSA. Trimming removed 2 bases from V and 3 bases from J, with 11 bases in between. CDR3 size: 14 residues. The CDR3 nucleotides are TGTGCCAGCAGCTTAATGGCTAGCAACTACGAGCAGTACTTC. Encoded protein: CASSLMASNYEQYF.

This chain joins TRBV7-9 and TRBJ2-7; 7 positions match TRBD1. This CDR3 has 16 residues. Germline loops: CDR1 SEHNR, CDR2 FQNEAQ (reference sequence). Trimming took 5 bases from V and 6 from J; bases not matched to a gene: 16. The CDR3 DNA reads TGTGCCAGCAGCGACCCGGAGACAGGGCATCCCTTCGAGCAGTACTTC. It translates to CASSDPETGHPFEQYF.

This rearrangement joins TRBV4-1 to TRBJ2-7; TRBD2 matches 10 bases. The length of the CDR3 is 16 residues. Germline lookup yields CDR1 MGHRA and CDR2 YSYEKL. Losses at the gene ends were 0 bases for V and 2 bases for J; bases not matched to a gene: 4. Here the CDR3 reads CASSQDRLAGAYEQYF. Written as DNA, the CDR3 is TGCGCCAGCAGCCAAGATCGCCTAGCGGGGGCCTACGAGCAGTACTTC.

This chain connects TRBV30 to TRBJ2-3; the match to TRBD2 covers 8 bases. The CDR3 length is 15 residues. In germline, CDR1 is GTSNPN, CDR2 SVGIG (reference sequence). V trimming: 1 base; J trimming: 6 bases; junction bases outside the gene matches: 9. CDR3 sequence: CAWSARASGSDTQYF. The CDR3 DNA sequence: TGTGCCTGGAGTGCTAGGGCTAGCGGGTCGGATACGCAGTATTTT.

The rearrangement uses TRBV6-8 and TRBJ2-7, with D possibly being TRBD1 (5 bases). The CDR3 consists of 14 residues. Germline CDR1 MNHGY, CDR2 SAAAGT. V shed 7 bases and J shed 4 bases, with 17 bases lying between them. The CDR3 here is CASKRVADKYEQYF. CDR3 bases: TGTGCCAGCAAGCGTGTGGCGGACAAATACGAGCAGTACTTC.

The chain employs TRBV7-9 and TRBJ2-2; TRBD2 matches at 8 bases. Losses at the gene ends were 5 bases for V and 6 bases for J; bases not matched to a gene: 14. CDR3 length: 17 amino acids. CDR1 is SEHNR and CDR2 is FQNEAQ in the germline V gene (reference sequence). The CDR3 region is CASSPPEGLDLAGELFF. The CDR3 DNA reads TGTGCCAGCAGCCCCCCAGAGGGACTAGATCTCGCCGGGGAGCTGTTTTTT.

The rearrangement joins TRBV25-1 to TRBJ1-5; possible D gene TRBD1, 5 bases. Trimming shortened V by 4 bases and J by 4 bases, and 8 bases separated the two germline ends. CDR1 is MGHDK and CDR2 is SYGVNS in the germline V gene. This CDR3 has 13 amino acids. The DNA for the CDR3 is TGTGCCAGCAGTGTCAGGGTTAATCAGCCCCAGCATTTT. This codes for CASSVRVNQPQHF.

This clone was counted a single time. The genes are TRBV27 and TRBJ2-7, with D perhaps matching TRBD2 (6 bases). Trimming removed 7 bases from V and 0 bases from J, with 19 bases in between. Germline loops: CDR1 MNHEY, CDR2 SMNVEV (reference sequence). The length of the CDR3 is 16 residues. In DNA, the CDR3 is TGTGCCAGCACCCCATCTGCGGGGACCATCTCCTACGAGCAGTACTTC. It specifies CASTPSAGTISYEQYF.

In nucleotides, the CDR3 is TGTGCCAGCAGCTTAACGGGGGAGAGCTCCTATAATTCACCCCTCCACTTT. It specifies CASSLTGESSYNSPLHF. V and J are TRBV11-2 and TRBJ1-6, with D possibly TRBD1 on 5 matching bases. The CDR3 has 17 residues. Germline CDR1 is SGHAT and CDR2 is FQNNGV. Trimming took 2 bases from V and 0 from J, leaving 11 bases between them.

This clone was found once. This chain connects TRBV5-1 to TRBJ2-1; 10 bases fit TRBD2. The V segment lost 2 bases and the J segment 4 bases; nucleotides outside the gene matches: 9. Germline CDR1 is SGHRS and CDR2 is YFSETQ. The CDR3 loop spans 17 amino acids. The CDR3 loop is CASSLVLGTSDYNEQFF. CDR3 nucleotide sequence: TGCGCCAGCAGCTTAGTGTTGGGGACTAGCGATTACAATGAGCAGTTCTTC.

V is TRBV6-1 and J is TRBJ1-6; D remains ambiguous. V was trimmed by 7 bases and J by 4 bases, leaving 14 bases between them. This CDR3 comprises 15 residues. Germline V gene sequence: CDR1 MNHNS, CDR2 SASEGT. Written as DNA, the CDR3 is TGTGCCAGCACCAGACTGACGGATTATAATTCACCCCTCCACTTT. This codes for CASTRLTDYNSPLHF.

The rearrangement links TRBV7-9 to TRBJ2-1; D uncertain. V was cut by 5 bases and J by 3 bases, with 11 bases left in between. This CDR3 is built from 14 residues. From germline, CDR1 is SEHNR and CDR2 FQNEAQ (reference sequence). DNA of the CDR3: TGTGCCAGCAGCGGAAGCGCGTTCTACAATGAGCAGTTCTTC. As protein: CASSGSAFYNEQFF.

This chain links TRBV27 with TRBJ1-6, with D perhaps matching TRBD1 (6 bases). From germline, CDR1 is MNHEY and CDR2 SMNVEV (reference sequence). This CDR3 spans 15 amino acids. The germline V and J ends were trimmed by 5 bases and 6 bases, with 14 bases remaining between them. CDR3 in DNA: TGTGCCAGCAGTCTAGGACAGCTAGGTAATTCACCCCTCCACTTT. Translation: CASSLGQLGNSPLHF.

The rearrangement uses TRBV6-6 and TRBJ1-4; D is unresolved. Trimming removed 10 bases at V and 8 bases at J, with 26 bases between. The CDR3 extends over 16 amino acids. From germline, CDR1 is MNHNY and CDR2 SVGAGI (reference sequence). The CDR3 DNA reads as TGTGCCACCCGAATCGGCGGGCGGGTTTCCAAAGAAAAACTGTTTTTT. This sequence encodes CATRIGGRVSKEKLFF.

Concerning this clone: The sample carries other DNA sequences with the same CDR3. The chain carries TRBV2 and TRBJ1-2; no reliable D call. Trimming took 3 bases from V and 1 from J, leaving 9 bases between them. Looked up from germline, CDR1 is SNHLY and CDR2 is FYNNEI. The CDR3 has 14 amino acids. For the CDR3, the DNA is TGTGCCAGCAGTGAGGCCGGTCTTAACTATGGCTACACCTTC. It encodes CASSEAGLNYGYTF.

The chain links TRBV30 to TRBJ1-2, with a possible D match to TRBD1 (5 bases). Germline V gene data show CDR1 as GTSNPN and CDR2 as SVGIG (reference sequence). Between the trimmed V and J ends, which lost 3 bases and 6 bases, there was a span of 8 bases. This CDR3 comprises 11 residues. CDR3 amino acids: CAWRQGDGYTF. Here the CDR3 DNA reads TGTGCCTGGAGGCAGGGAGATGGCTACACCTTC.

The chain employs TRBV7-2 and TRBJ1-6; 9 bases agree with TRBD1. CDR1 and CDR2 (germline): SGHTA, FQGNSA. CDR3 size: 15 residues. With V trimmed by 5 bases and J by 7 bases, 6 bases remained unmatched. The chain's CDR3 is CASSHGQGLNSPLHF. CDR3 sequence (DNA): TGTGCCAGCAGCCATGGACAGGGGTTGAATTCACCCCTCCACTTT.

As for this clone: The sample contains more than one DNA sequence encoding this CDR3. The gene calls are TRBV6-6 and TRBJ2-1, with D unresolved. V lost 2 bases to trimming and J lost 7 bases, with 6 bases between them. Germline V lookup: CDR1 MNHNY, CDR2 SVGAGI (reference sequence). The CDR3 consists of 12 residues. CDR3 in amino acids: CASSYPGNEQFF. The CDR3, as DNA: TGTGCCAGCAGTTACCCAGGAAATGAGCAGTTCTTC.